Below are 5 T cell receptor beta chains sequenced from a single sample in a study of cytomegalovirus exposure and HLA in healthy donors. The PCR was carried out with 60 Vbeta primers and 13 Jbeta primers. Profiled with immunoSEQ multiplex PCR; TCRdb holds only in-frame clones, not every one. The sample has about 110,000 clones, approximately 82% seen once. The sequencing input was PBMCs. The receptors stem from a man aged 30 to 39 in good health and CMV-seropositive.

In this sample, this clone turned up a few times. The chain combines TRBV7-2 with TRBJ2-5; D possibly corresponds to TRBD2 (6 bases). V lost 6 bases to trimming and J lost 1 base, with 9 bases between them. This CDR3 spans 13 amino acids. Germline V gene lookup returns CDR1 SGHTA and CDR2 FQGNSA. CDR3 sequence (DNA): TGTGCCAGCAGTAGCGGACCCCAAGAGACCCAGTACTTC. Protein product: CASSSGPQETQYF.

The chain is built from TRBV5-1 and TRBJ2-7; tentatively, D is TRBD2 (6 bases). Germline V lookup: CDR1 SGHRS, CDR2 YFSETQ. The CDR3 is made up of 14 amino acids. V dropped 4 bases and J dropped 0 bases, with 11 bases sitting between them. CDR3 sequence reads: CASSTAGTSYEQYF. Written as DNA, the CDR3 is TGCGCCAGCAGCACGGCGGGGACCTCCTACGAGCAGTACTTC. The whole variable domain, filled in from reference TRBV5-1 and TRBJ2-7, reads KAGVTQTPRYLIKTRGQQVTLSCSPISGHRSVSWYQQTPGQGLQFLFEYFSETQRNKGNFPGRFSGRQFSNSRSEMNVSTLELGDSALYLCASSTAGTSYEQYFGPGTRLTVT.

V usage is TRBV27 and J usage is TRBJ2-1; 9 nucleotides match TRBD1. Germline V lookup: CDR1 MNHEY, CDR2 SMNVEV (reference sequence). The CDR3 is 15 residues long. J lost 3 bases, V lost 6 bases, and 6 bases had no gene match. The CDR3 loop reads CASSPGTGNYNEQFF. In DNA, the CDR3 is TGTGCCAGCAGCCCAGGGACAGGGAACTACAATGAGCAGTTCTTC.

This rearrangement joins TRBV28 to TRBJ1-1; D is perhaps TRBD1 (5 bases). From germline, CDR1 is MDHEN and CDR2 SYDVKM. This CDR3 contains 14 residues. Trimming removed 6 bases from V and 1 base from J, with 12 bases in between. This chain's CDR3 is CASSPRGGNTEAFF. The CDR3 DNA sequence: TGTGCCAGCAGCCCGCGGGGGGGGAACACTGAAGCTTTCTTT.

The J gene is TRBJ1-2, the V gene TRBV6-1, with D unclear. CDR1 and CDR2 from the germline V gene are MNHNS and SASEGT. Deletions cut 4 bases from V and 6 bases from J, with 12 bases between. There are 13 residues in the CDR3. In DNA form, the CDR3 reads TGTGCCAGCAGTGCCGGGGAGATCGATGGCTACACCTTC. It specifies CASSAGEIDGYTF.